This record concerns one T cell receptor beta chain sequence. The target of this receptor is not known. No base qualities exist here, and no much larger clone lies one base off it. The sample comes from a study of shared clonotypes between healthy human individuals (dated by TCRdb to 2018 to 2021). Some background on the complete study: The cohort included three men and a couple of women between 18 and 49 years of age. For each donor, CD4 naive and CD4 memory were each run on three plates, CD8 naive on two plates, and CD8 memory on one plate. To estimate repertoire size and how much clonotypes are shared between individuals, the study performed deep sequencing of blood TCR repertoires from about 5 healthy adults. To increase sequencing depth and limit assay-specific biases, different laboratories used diverse techniques to prepare libraries and sequence TCR repertoires. Between about 0.85 and 9.5 billion PBMCs per donor were obtained by leukapheresis. The full study reports these points: Rarefaction of sorted-subset datasets indicated incomplete sequencing despite the large sequencing depth. Based on pairwise subsampling, the degree of clonotype sharing among donors was expected to be affected by sequencing depth. Across a few donors, roughly 5.4% of naive CD4, more than 3% of naive CD8, 2% to 2.5% of memory CD4, and approximately 0.4% of memory CD8 clonotypes were shared. Naive subsets generally had larger estimated clonotype richness than memory subsets did. Sampling was limited to blood, and TCR repertoires in tissue likely differ from TCR repertoires in blood. Because the study included only a small number of donors, the genetic and exposure-history diversity represented was limited. Compared with non-shared clonotypes, clonotypes shared by all four sorted-subset donors had higher generation probabilities.

The germline V gene supplies CDR1 SGDLS and CDR2 YYNGEE. Unmatched junction bases come to 7, with V trimmed by 4 bases and J by 5 bases. Counted from cysteine to phenylalanine, this CDR3 has 15 amino acids. Left in the record is the CDR3 DNA by itself, 45 bases read in frame from the first base. TCR CDR3 regions were amplified from genomic DNA by multiplex PCR using the deep immunoSEQ assay. Extracted genomic DNA from each cell subset was distributed evenly across all wells of several immunoSEQ 96-well plates, and each plate was treated as a replicate. Each replicate PCR for sorted subsets received roughly 0.2 ug genomic DNA, equal to about 29,000 T cell genomes. The purified libraries were quantified using a Qubit 3.0 fluorometer, sized with a Bioanalyzer 2100, and then quantified again using the KAPA Library Quantification kit. A separate single-read 150-cycle Illumina NextSeq 550 flow cell was used to sequence each immunoSEQ 96-well plate. The original methods were these. The immunoSEQ output contained only junctional sequences without quality scores, so filtering could not match that applied to full-length reads. Sequences were annotated with PyIR, a Python wrapper for IgBLAST v1.9, using IMGT germline references to assign V/J genes and CDR3. Reads with weak V/J assignments (E-value above 1e-6), missing CDR3, stop codons, out-of-frame junctions, or ambiguous translated residues were removed. V3J clonotypes were defined as sequences sharing the same inferred V gene, J gene, and CDR3 amino acid sequence. To compute the percentage overlap between repertoires, the number of shared unique clonotypes was divided by the size of the smaller repertoire. Richness of each repertoire was evaluated using RTK rarefaction, the Chao1 estimator, and Recon v2.1 estimates of unobserved clonotypes. OLGA was used to compute generation probabilities for all TCRbeta clonotypes that the gDNA method yielded from a handful of donors. This immuneACCESS table, as held by TCRdb, lists in-frame sequences with V and J called but not all clones. Of the missing ones, under half trace to an unresolved V gene in checked studies; the others have no known cause. V, J and clone size reflect that table, while D and trimming were determined from the DNA. The sample profile shows under 1 million clones; 96% of them were found once. The ten top clones hold less than 0.25% of the sample.

CD8 naive samples were obtained by positive selection for CCR7 among CD45RO-negative cells, yielding a CD45RA+CCR7+ population from which TemRA cells were excluded. The donors were healthy, HIV-negative adults who had no recently reported acute infections or vaccinations. All donors were Caucasian adults living in Nashville, Tennessee, USA. Blood was collected by leukapheresis, and PBMCs were isolated by Ficoll-Histopaque density gradient centrifugation and then cryopreserved in liquid nitrogen vapor phase. Purity and quantity of every magnetically sorted T cell population were checked by analytical flow cytometry. Genomic DNA was isolated from each sorted fraction and quantified by UV absorbance on a Nanodrop 2000c.

This receptor was identified in a man younger than 45 in good health. Material for sequencing was naive CD8+ T cells sorted from blood. The cell subset or site label corresponds to: CD45RA+CCR7+. The rearranged segments are TRBV9 and TRBJ1-5; 9 junctional bases match TRBD1. The base sequence is TGTGCCAGCAGCCAGACAGGGGGGGTAGATCAGCCCCAGCATTTT. Its coded protein is CASSQTGGVDQPQHF.